The 3 T cell receptor beta chains in this list originate from one sample, sequenced in a study of blood T cell repertoires in COVID-19. The method was immunoSEQ multiplex PCR; TCRdb's version includes in-frame clones alone and lacks a portion of them. This repertoire shows some 240,000 clones, 80% to 85% found once; its top ten account for 5.2%. Sequencing input: peripheral blood. These receptors originate from a woman in her sixties or seventies with COVID-19, enrolled during active disease.

The V and J genes are TRBV5-6 and TRBJ1-3; no firm D call. The CDR3 runs 15 residues. Germline CDR1 and CDR2: SGHDT and YYEEEE. The ends were cut back, 2 bases at V and 0 bases at J, with 9 bases in the middle. CDR3 sequence: CASSFTLLSGNTIYF. CDR3 in DNA: TGTGCCAGCAGCTTTACTTTACTCTCTGGAAACACCATATATTTT. The full variable domain, rest sourced from reference TRBV5-6 and TRBJ1-3, is DAGVTQSPTHLIKTRGQQVTLRCSPKSGHDTVSWYQQALGQGPQFIFQYYEEEERQRGNFPDRFSGHQFPNYSSELNVNALLLGDSALYLCASSFTLLSGNTIYFGEGSWLTVV.

V and J are TRBV15 and TRBJ2-5; weak D call: TRBD2 (5 bases). The CDR3 loop spans 16 amino acids. Germline V gives CDR1 LNHNV, CDR2 YYDKDF (reference sequence). V lost 0 bases and J 4 bases, leaving 15 bases between the germline ends. CDR3 nucleotides: TGTGCCACCAGCAGAGATGGCACTAGGTCGAGAGAGACCCAGTACTTC. Its translation is CATSRDGTRSRETQYF.

The chain combines TRBV7-2 with TRBJ2-1; D might be TRBD2 (7 bases). Germline CDR1 reads SGHTA; CDR2 reads FQGNSA. The CDR3 has 15 amino acids. V shed 5 bases and J shed 4 bases, with 15 bases lying between them. CDR3 loop: CASSTGLGGYNEQFF. The CDR3 bases are TGTGCCAGCAGCACTGGACTAGGGGGTTACAATGAGCAGTTCTTC.